The 21 T cell receptor beta chains presented below share a single source sample, sequenced in a study of CD8+ T cells in alopecia areata. Following extraction, RNA underwent reverse transcription to cDNA, which served as the sequencing template. Sequenced by immunoSEQ multiplex PCR; TCRdb stores in-frame clones only, minus some. This sample yields about 210,000 clones, of which approximately 70% are seen a single time; roughly 1.2% belongs to the top ten. The treatment was: oral pan-JAK inhibitor, 5-10 mg twice daily. Sequencing used CD4+ T cells sorted from blood, obtained between weeks 43 and 45, from a patient treated with tofacitinib. All receptors derive from a human donor with alopecia areata.

The V call is TRBV7-2, the J call TRBJ2-3, with D unclear. The V gene's germline CDR1 is SGHTA and CDR2 FQGNSA. This CDR3 has 16 residues. V was pared by 0 bases and J by 0 bases, with 10 bases between. As DNA, the CDR3 is TGTGCCAGCAGCTTAGCCGGTGGGGTTAGCACAGATACGCAGTATTTT. This translates into CASSLAGGVSTDTQYF.

The V call is TRBV29-1, the J call TRBJ1-3, with D perhaps TRBD1 (5 bases). The CDR3 loop spans 11 amino acids. Germline CDR1 is SQVTM and CDR2 is ANQGSEA. V was trimmed by 5 bases and J by 7 bases, leaving 9 bases between them. The CDR3 DNA reads as TGCAGCGTTTTAGAGGGGAACACCATATATTTT. Its protein product is CSVLEGNTIYF.

The gene calls are TRBV7-3 and TRBJ2-6; 7 nucleotides line up with TRBD2. The length of the CDR3 is 15 residues. The V gene end was trimmed by 5 bases and the J gene end by 3 bases; junction bases not matched to a gene: 4. Germline-derived CDR1 and CDR2 are SGHTA and FQGTGA. The DNA for the CDR3 is TGTGCCAGCAGCCCGGCGGGGGTTGGGGCCAACGTCCTGACTTTC. Residues: CASSPAGVGANVLTF.

This clone has more than one count but fewer than ten. The chain combines TRBV30 with TRBJ2-2; 10 nucleotides match TRBD1. The germline gives CDR1 GTSNPN, CDR2 SVGIG (reference sequence). CDR3 size: 17 residues. V lost 3 bases, J lost 6 bases, and 13 bases stayed unmatched. CDR3 region: CAWRLPPGQGSSGELFF. CDR3 nucleotide sequence: TGTGCCTGGAGATTACCACCGGGACAGGGGTCATCCGGGGAGCTGTTTTTT.

This chain links TRBV30 with TRBJ1-2, with 7 bases fitting TRBD1. V gave up 3 bases and J gave up 0 bases; unmatched junction bases: 19. Germline CDR1 and CDR2: GTSNPN and SVGIG (reference sequence). The CDR3 consists of 19 residues. The CDR3 bases are TGTGCCTGGAGACCCCAACCCGGGACAGAGAAGAGAACTAACTATGGCTACACCTTC. Translated, it gives CAWRPQPGTEKRTNYGYTF.

This clone has just a few counts. CDR3 sequence reads: CSVSSGGEQYF. The CDR3 coding sequence is TGCAGCGTTTCTAGCGGGGGCGAGCAGTACTTC. The genes are TRBV29-1 and TRBJ2-7, with 10 bases aligning to TRBD2. V lost 5 bases and J lost 6; bases outside the gene matches: 1. Germline lookup yields CDR1 SQVTM and CDR2 ANQGSEA. The CDR3 totals 11 residues.

V usage is TRBV2 and J usage is TRBJ1-1; possibly TRBD1 for D (5 bases). From germline, CDR1 is SNHLY and CDR2 FYNNEI. The CDR3 runs 10 residues. Trimming cost V 6 bases and J 8 bases, with 7 bases left between them. The DNA for the CDR3 is TGTGCCAGCAGGCGGGGCGAAGCTTTCTTT. Translated: CASRRGEAFF.

J is TRBJ2-3 and V is TRBV5-6; D call uncertain. Deletions cut 1 base from V and 4 bases from J, with 4 bases between. Germline values: CDR1 SGHDT, CDR2 YYEEEE. The CDR3 totals 12 residues. The CDR3 DNA is TGTGCCAGCAGCTTGCGTTCAGATACGCAGTATTTT. Its protein product is CASSLRSDTQYF.

The chain couples TRBV5-6 to TRBJ1-2, with unresolved D. V was cut by 1 base and J by 2 bases, with 6 bases left in between. There are 13 residues in the CDR3. Germline V gives CDR1 SGHDT, CDR2 YYEEEE. CDR3 bases: TGTGCCAGCAGCTTGACAGAGAACTATGGCTACACCTTC. This gives the protein CASSLTENYGYTF.

V gene TRBV29-1 combines with J gene TRBJ2-3; D is undetermined. The CDR3 runs 11 residues. V shed 7 bases and J shed 7 bases, with 12 bases lying between them. Per the germline V gene, CDR1 is SQVTM and CDR2 is ANQGSEA. CDR3 amino acids: CSGVVGNTQYF. The CDR3 DNA reads TGCAGCGGTGTAGTTGGGAATACGCAGTATTTT.

The chain joins TRBV25-1 to TRBJ1-1, with 7 bases fitting TRBD1. Germline-derived CDR1 and CDR2 are MGHDK and SYGVNS. Trimming removed 4 bases from V and 4 bases from J; junction bases left unmatched: 12. CDR3 length equals 16 residues. In DNA form, the CDR3 reads TGTGCCAGCAGTGCCCCGAATCGACAGGGATTCACTGAAGCTTTCTTT. It codes for CASSAPNRQGFTEAFF. The complete variable domain, with remaining parts taken from reference TRBV25-1 and TRBJ1-1, reads EADIYQTPRYLVIGTGKKITLECSQTMGHDKMYWYQQDPGMELHLIHYSYGVNSTEKGDLSSESTVSRIRTEHFPLTLESARPSHTSQYLCASSAPNRQGFTEAFFGQGTRLTVV.

The V gene is TRBV2, the J gene TRBJ1-1, with D unresolved. Deletions cut 2 bases from V and 1 base from J, with 8 bases between. Germline CDR1 and CDR2: SNHLY and FYNNEI. The CDR3 length is 14 residues. The CDR3 loop is CASSEQQPNTEAFF. The CDR3 nucleotides read TGTGCCAGCAGTGAACAGCAACCGAACACTGAAGCTTTCTTT.

The rearrangement joins TRBV25-1 to TRBJ1-2, with a possible D match to TRBD1 (5 bases). Germline-derived CDR1 and CDR2 are MGHDK and SYGVNS. Trimming pared 6 bases from V and 5 bases from J, leaving 13 bases between. The length of the CDR3 is 13 residues. The CDR3 DNA follows: TGTGCCAGCAGGCCGGGGCGCGGGTATGGCTACACCTTC. Its protein is CASRPGRGYGYTF.

J is TRBJ1-2 and V is TRBV29-1; D is uncertain. Per germline, CDR1 SQVTM and CDR2 ANQGSEA. The V gene lost 5 bases and the J gene lost 3 bases, with 13 bases spanning the gap. CDR3 length: 13 residues. The chain's CDR3 is CSVNLSEHYGYTF. The CDR3 region has the DNA TGCAGCGTTAACCTCAGCGAACACTATGGCTACACCTTC.

The chain uses TRBV6-5 and TRBJ2-3, with TRBD1 matching over 11 bases. There are 16 residues in the CDR3. The V gene end was trimmed by 1 base and the J gene end by 6 bases; junction bases not matched to a gene: 6. Germline CDR1 reads MNHEY; CDR2 reads SVGAGI. The CDR3, as DNA: TGTGCCAGCAGTTACTACCCAGGACAGGGGGCTGATACGCAGTATTTT. Translation gives CASSYYPGQGADTQYF.

A single count supports this clone. The V call is TRBV29-1, the J call TRBJ2-5; D gene ambiguous. Germline V gene sequence: CDR1 SQVTM, CDR2 ANQGSEA. The CDR3 totals 14 residues. Deletions cut 4 bases from V and 4 bases from J, with 16 bases between. CDR3 nucleotides: TGCAGCGTTGCGGCGGTCCTCCTCCCAGAGACCCAGTACTTC. Translated, it gives CSVAAVLLPETQYF.

This sequence joins TRBV4-3 and TRBJ2-7; 7 nucleotides agree with TRBD1. From germline, CDR1 is LGHNA and CDR2 YSLEER. The CDR3 has 15 residues. With V trimmed by 0 bases and J by 3 bases, 5 bases remained unmatched. For the CDR3, the DNA is TGCGCCAGCAGCCAAGATATCGCAGGGGGCTACGAGCAGTACTTC. Protein product: CASSQDIAGGYEQYF.

V gene TRBV29-1 combines with J gene TRBJ2-7; tentative D call: TRBD2 (5 bases). CDR3 length: 12 amino acids. From germline, CDR1 is SQVTM and CDR2 ANQGSEA. Deletions cut 7 bases from V and 2 bases from J, with 12 bases between. The CDR3: CSGGDGTYEQYF. The CDR3 DNA follows: TGCAGCGGGGGAGACGGTACCTACGAGCAGTACTTC.

This clone was counted only a few times. The J gene is TRBJ1-2, the V gene TRBV30; D possibly corresponds to TRBD1 (6 bases). Germline CDR1 reads GTSNPN; CDR2 reads SVGIG (reference sequence). The ends were cut back, 0 bases at V and 5 bases at J, with 10 bases in the middle. The CDR3 is made up of 13 amino acids. The CDR3 DNA is TGTGCCTGGAGTGTATCAAGGGGGTATGGCTACACCTTC. It encodes CAWSVSRGYGYTF.

This clone was seen a few times. The chain couples TRBV11-2 to TRBJ2-2, with D possibly being TRBD1 or TRBD2 (5 bases each). The CDR3 length is 14 residues. Trimming took off 5 bases at V and 4 bases at J, with 11 bases between the two ends. Germline CDR1 reads SGHAT; CDR2 reads FQNNGV. DNA of the CDR3: TGTGCCAGCAGCCCCGGGACGGGCACCGGGGAGCTGTTTTTT. Protein: CASSPGTGTGELFF.

This clone has a handful of counts. CDR3 protein: CASLNGNSYEQYF. The CDR3 DNA is TGTGCCAGCCTCAACGGCAACTCCTACGAGCAGTACTTC. The V and J genes are TRBV2 and TRBJ2-7; D unresolved. Between the trimmed V and J ends, which lost 8 bases and 0 bases, there was a span of 11 bases. CDR1 is SNHLY, CDR2 FYNNEI, per germline. This CDR3 has 13 amino acids.